Given below is one T cell receptor (beta chain) in context. Sequencing used immunoSEQ multiplex PCR; TCRdb keeps in-frame clones, though not all of them. The top ten clones hold roughly 4.3% of a sample with about 210,000 clones, approximately 80% of them seen once. The data were taken from a study of blood T cell repertoires in COVID-19. For the study at large: Nucleic acid was either cDNA or gDNA, and it came from T cells, B-cell-depleted T cells, or PBMCs.

Germline assignment: CDR1 MNHNY and CDR2 SVGAGI (reference sequence). The CDR3 spans 16 residues. The V segment lost 5 bases and the J segment 2 bases; nucleotides outside the gene matches: 8. Sequenced material: PBMCs or T cells enriched from blood (not recorded which). This TCR was sampled from a man aged 25 to 40 with acute COVID-19. This chain joins TRBV6-6 and TRBJ1-3; TRBD1 aligns across 8 bases. CDR3 coding DNA: TGTGCCAGCAGTCCTGATCTACAGGGGGCTGGAAACACCATATATTTT. This translates into CASSPDLQGAGNTIYF.